This T cell receptor beta chain was recovered during a study of type 1 regulatory T cells. Across the study: T-allo10 is an in vitro-generated, Tr1-enriched CD4 T cell product specific for alloantigen.

T-allo10 cells from the graft donor were described as anergic, host-alloantigen-specific, and alloantigen-specific suppressors. The germline CDR1 and CDR2 sequences are DFQATT and SNEGSKA (reference sequence). The CDR3 loop spans 14 amino acids. V dropped 4 bases and J dropped 4; count of bases not matched to a gene: 5. TCRdb re-called the reads with MiXCR, one entry per CDR3 protein. The sample has 60,000 to 70,000 distinct CDR3 sequences, about 69% seen once. Points on this clonotype: Antigen specificity is unknown.

The sequenced sample was cultured T cells, either the whole culture or a sorted T cell fraction (not recorded which). The subset denotes: Tr1-enriched cell product generated in vitro against host alloantigens. The TCR sequence derives from a human donor in good health. The rearrangement uses TRBV20-1 and TRBJ2-1, with 9 bases that match TRBD2. CDR3 in amino acids: CSAISGSRYNEQFF. The CDR3 nucleotides are TGCAGTGCTATTAGCGGGAGTAGATACAATGAGCAGTTCTTC.